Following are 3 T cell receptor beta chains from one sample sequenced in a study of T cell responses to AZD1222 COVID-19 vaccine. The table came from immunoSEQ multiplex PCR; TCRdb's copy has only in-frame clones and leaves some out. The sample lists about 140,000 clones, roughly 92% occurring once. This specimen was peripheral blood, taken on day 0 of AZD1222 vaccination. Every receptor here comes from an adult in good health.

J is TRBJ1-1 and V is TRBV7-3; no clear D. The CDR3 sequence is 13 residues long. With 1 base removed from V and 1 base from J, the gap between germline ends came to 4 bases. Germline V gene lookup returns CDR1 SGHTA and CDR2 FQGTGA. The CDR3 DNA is TGTGCCAGCAGCTTAATAAGGAACACTGAAGCTTTCTTT. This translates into CASSLIRNTEAFF.

The CDR3 DNA is TGTGCCAGCAGCAGAGGGGCCTCCTATAATTCACCCCTCCACTTT. Residues: CASSRGASYNSPLHF. This chain joins TRBV3-1 (or the pseudogene TRBV3-2) and TRBJ1-6; D possibly corresponds to TRBD1 (5 bases). The CDR3 length is 15 residues. Between the trimmed V and J ends, which lost 5 bases and 0 bases, there was a span of 8 bases. Germline V CDR1 and CDR2: LGHDT, YNNKEL (reference sequence).

In DNA, the CDR3 is TGTGCCAGCAGCTTTTATGAGGGCACAGATACGCAGTATTTT. It is translated as CASSFYEGTDTQYF. This chain joins TRBV5-5 and TRBJ2-3; D is unresolved. V shed 2 bases and J shed 1 base, with 8 bases lying between them. The CDR3 totals 14 residues. The germline gives CDR1 SGHKS, CDR2 YYEKEE (reference sequence).